The 10 T cell receptor beta chains below were found in one sample sequenced in a study of T cell changes during pregnancy in multiple sclerosis. Using immunoSEQ multiplex PCR, the repertoire was profiled, and TCRdb retains in-frame clones only, with some absent. Of about 97,000 clones listed, 90% are singletons. This specimen consisted of peripheral blood, obtained in the second trimester of pregnancy. The receptors were gathered from a female donor in good health, enrolled as a control in a pregnancy study.

The chain has TRBV2 and TRBJ2-7; D uncertain. The length of the CDR3 is 10 residues. The germline V gene has CDR1 SNHLY and CDR2 FYNNEI. Between the trimmed V and J ends, which lost 7 bases and 3 bases, there was a span of 4 bases. CDR3 bases: TGTGCCAGCACTAGCTACGAGCAGTACTTC. Translation gives CASTSYEQYF.

The genes are TRBV6-5 and TRBJ1-2; no firm D call. The ends were cut back, 5 bases at V and 0 bases at J, with 7 bases in the middle. This CDR3 is built from 13 residues. Per the germline V gene, CDR1 is MNHEY and CDR2 is SVGAGI. CDR3 loop: CASSLRTNYGYTF. The CDR3 nucleotides are TGTGCCAGCAGTCTGAGGACTAACTATGGCTACACCTTC.

V is TRBV5-5 and J is TRBJ1-2; 9 nucleotides match TRBD1. CDR3 length: 15 amino acids. The V gene end was trimmed by 3 bases and the J gene end by 7 bases; junction bases not matched to a gene: 10. CDR1 is SGHKS and CDR2 is YYEKEE in the germline V gene (reference sequence). The CDR3 loop is CASSSFDTGGSGYTF. CDR3 DNA: TGTGCCAGCAGCTCATTTGATACAGGGGGCAGTGGCTACACCTTC.

By share, this clone ranks as large. The CDR3 region is CASTGSMLLGYTF. CDR3 nucleotides: TGTGCCAGCACCGGTTCTATGCTCTTGGGCTACACCTTC. The V call is TRBV7-9, the J call TRBJ1-2; the D is unclear. V was cut by 7 bases and J by 8 bases, with 17 bases left in between. Germline-derived CDR1 and CDR2 are SEHNR and FQNEAQ (reference sequence). The length of the CDR3 is 13 residues.

This sequence joins TRBV18 and TRBJ2-3; possible D gene TRBD2, 5 bases. The CDR3 is 14 residues long. Trimming left V 3 bases short and J 13 bases short, with 20 bases between. Germline values: CDR1 KGHSH, CDR2 LQKENI. In DNA form, the CDR3 reads TGTGCCAGCTCACCGCTCGAGGGCAACCTCGGGGAGTATTTT. This translates into CASSPLEGNLGEYF.

This clone has only one observation. The chain combines TRBV7-2 with TRBJ1-2, with D unclear. Germline CDR1 reads SGHTA; CDR2 reads FQGNSA. Deletions cut 1 base from V and 4 bases from J, with 16 bases between. CDR3 size: 16 residues. CDR3 nucleotides: TGTGCCAGCAGCTTAGTCGCGCTAGACCGAAGCTATGGCTACACCTTC. It translates to CASSLVALDRSYGYTF.

The chain combines TRBV9 with TRBJ2-5; D gene ambiguous. Germline CDR1 reads SGDLS; CDR2 reads YYNGEE. Trimming took off 3 bases at V and 5 bases at J, with 17 bases between the two ends. This CDR3 has 15 residues. CDR3 in amino acids: CASSAQPKSRETQYF. DNA of the CDR3: TGTGCCAGCAGCGCTCAACCGAAGTCACGGGAGACCCAGTACTTC. Filled out from reference TRBV9 and TRBJ2-5, the complete variable domain reads DSGVTQTPKHLITATGQRVTLRCSPRSGDLSVYWYQQSLDQGLQFLIQYYNGEERAKGNILERFSAQQFPDLHSELNLSSLELGDSALYFCASSAQPKSRETQYFGPGTRLLVL.

The rearrangement uses TRBV7-2 and TRBJ2-7; possible D gene TRBD2, 7 bases. Germline V gene data show CDR1 as SGHTA and CDR2 as FQGNSA. The CDR3 length is 17 residues. V shed 3 bases and J shed 4 bases, with 22 bases lying between them. CDR3 sequence reads: CASSFQLGAGQGYEQYF. In nucleotides, the CDR3 is TGTGCCAGCAGCTTCCAACTGGGAGCGGGACAAGGATACGAGCAGTACTTC.

The chain recombines TRBV4-2 with TRBJ2-4, with TRBD2 identical over 7 bases. The CDR3 loop spans 15 amino acids. J lost 5 bases, V lost 3 bases, and 7 bases had no gene match. Germline V gives CDR1 LGHNA, CDR2 YNFKEQ. The CDR3 spells CASSHPGLAENIQYF. The CDR3, as DNA: TGTGCCAGCAGCCACCCCGGGCTAGCGGAAAACATTCAGTACTTC.

This chain connects TRBV4-1 to TRBJ2-7; D is possibly TRBD1 (6 bases). In germline, CDR1 is MGHRA, CDR2 YSYEKL. Trimming cost V 1 base and J 0 bases, with 13 bases left between them. The CDR3 has 16 residues. As DNA, the CDR3 is TGCGCCAGCAGCCAAGCCACAGGGTATAGCTCCTACGAGCAGTACTTC. Translating gives CASSQATGYSSYEQYF.